This TCR beta chain was sequenced for a study of cytomegalovirus exposure and HLA in healthy donors. From germline, CDR1 is MDHEN and CDR2 SYDVKM. This CDR3 is built from 15 residues. A multiplex PCR was run with 60 Vbeta primers and 13 Jbeta primers. The protocol was immunoSEQ multiplex PCR, while the TCRdb copy is restricted to in-frame clones and leaves out a portion. The sample has about 200,000 clones, 70% to 90% seen once. With regard to this clone: Its antigen is not identified. One junction end disagrees with the germline gene, perhaps due to a read error.

Study-wide results and caveats: Accurate prediction of HLA-A and HLA-B alleles (for most subjects) was reportedly achieved from TCR beta sequences. Researchers catalogued about 160 TCR beta chains as cytomegalovirus-associated. Per a later analysis, HLA-associated TCR beta chains showed more clonal expansion than other, equally common TCR beta chains.

The rearrangement joins TRBV28 to TRBJ1-1; 7 nucleotides match TRBD1. The source is a man aged 25 to 40 in good health and CMV-seronegative. Material: PBMCs. The CDR3 loop is CASRLSGGRNTEAFF. The CDR3 DNA reads TGTGCCAGCAGGTTATCAGGGGGTAGGAACACTGAAGCTTTCTTT.